The 20 T cell receptor beta chains presented below share a single source sample, sequenced in a study of regulatory T cells in long-lasting Graves disease. Stated time point: persistent/refractory GD, antithyroid drugs over 5 years with positive TRAb. The TCR library used RNA extracted from PBMCs. Arm-PCR of CDR3 regions and iRepertoire HTBI primers were the basis on which TCR beta libraries were built. TCRdb fed the multiplex PCR reads into MiXCR, producing one record per CDR3 protein. Here the sample spans some 420,000 distinct CDR3 sequences, 20% to 25% being singletons. Sample: peripheral blood mononuclear cells (PBMCs), taken when the disease was refractory, from a patient treated with antithyroid drugs. The receptors stem from a female donor with Graves disease.

This clonotype was observed once. Germline is not matched at one junction end, which may reflect a read error. V and J are TRBV20-1 and TRBJ2-5; 9 bases agree with TRBD2. This CDR3 comprises 13 residues. Germline V gene sequence: CDR1 DFQATT, CDR2 SNEGSKA (reference sequence). CDR3 bases: TGCAGTGCTAGAGTGGTTAGCGGGAGTAGGTTGTTCTTC. This codes for CSARVVSGSRLFF.

Remarks on this clonotype: Compared with germline, one end of the junction differs, possibly owing to a read error. The rearrangement links TRBV12-3 or TRBV12-4 to TRBJ1-5; D call uncertain. The CDR3 covers 17 residues. As DNA, the CDR3 is TGTGCCGGCAGTTTAGTTCTGCGGGCATATACCAATCAGCCCCAGCATTTT. The encoded protein is CAGSLVLRAYTNQPQHF.

This clonotype was observed many times. V usage is TRBV20-1 and J usage is TRBJ1-5; D remains unclear. V shed 0 bases and J shed 2 bases, with 11 bases lying between them. From germline, CDR1 is DFQATT and CDR2 SNEGSKA (reference sequence). This CDR3 region has 15 residues. The CDR3 protein is CSARERNGGNQPQHF. The DNA of the CDR3 is TGCAGTGCTAGAGAGAGGAACGGGGGCAATCAGCCCCAGCATTTT.

This clonotype has at least ten counts. The chain carries TRBV28 and TRBJ1-5, with 8 bases identical to TRBD1. Germline V gives CDR1 MDHEN, CDR2 SYDVKM. With V trimmed by 4 bases and J by 0 bases, 11 bases remained unmatched. This CDR3 is built from 18 residues. As DNA, the CDR3 is TGTGCCAGCAGTTACAAAATCAGGACAGGGAATAGCAATCAGCCCCAGCATTTT. This gives the protein CASSYKIRTGNSNQPQHF. The entire variable domain, with the rest obtained from reference TRBV28 and TRBJ1-5, is as follows: DVKVTQSSRYLVKRTGEKVFLECVQDMDHENMFWYRQDPGLGLRLIYFSYDVKMKEKGDIPEGYSVSREKKERFSLILESASTNQTSMYLCASSYKIRTGNSNQPQHFGDGTRLSIL.

As concerns this clonotype: A much larger clone differs by one base, so this may be a read error. The rearrangement joins TRBV6-1 to TRBJ1-2; weak D call: TRBD1 (5 bases). Trimming cost V 3 bases and J 3 bases, with 14 bases left between them. The CDR3 totals 15 residues. Germline V lookup: CDR1 MNHNS, CDR2 SASEGT. The DNA of the CDR3 is TGTGCCAGCAGTGAGTCAAGGGGCACCGACTATGGCTACACCTTC. The encoded protein is CASSESRGTDYGYTF.

The chain is built from TRBV7-2 and TRBJ1-2; 11 nucleotides match TRBD1. This CDR3 has 15 residues. Germline CDR1 reads SGHTA; CDR2 reads FQGNSA. With 2 bases clipped from V and 4 bases from J, the junction kept 3 bases outside the gene matches. The chain's CDR3 is CASSLPGTGGYGYTF. CDR3 coding DNA: TGTGCCAGCAGCTTACCAGGGACAGGGGGCTATGGCTACACCTTC.

The gene calls are TRBV7-2 and TRBJ2-6, with TRBD1 as a possible D gene (6 bases). Germline loops: CDR1 SGHTA, CDR2 FQGNSA. Trimming removed 1 base at V and 1 base at J, with 11 bases between. CDR3 length: 17 residues. This CDR3 reads CASSLVGHRSGANVLTF. The CDR3 DNA is TGTGCCAGCAGCTTAGTGGGACATCGTTCTGGGGCCAACGTCCTGACTTTC.

Ten or more counts support this clonotype. The chain joins TRBV7-8 to TRBJ2-7; no definite D call. This CDR3 contains 12 residues. The V and J ends lost 2 bases and 6 bases respectively, with 8 bases between them. The germline CDR1 and CDR2 sequences are SGHVS and FQNEAQ. CDR3 protein: CASSLSSREQYF. In nucleotides, the CDR3 is TGTGCCAGCAGCTTAAGCTCGCGCGAGCAGTACTTC.

V gene TRBV4-2 combines with J gene TRBJ1-5; D ambiguous. This CDR3 region has 16 residues. Looked up from germline, CDR1 is LGHNA and CDR2 is YNFKEQ. Trimming stripped 0 bases from V and 1 base from J, with 10 bases between. CDR3 coding DNA: TGTGCCAGCAGCCAAGATTCCCTGGCCAGCAATCAGCCCCAGCATTTT. Translating it yields CASSQDSLASNQPQHF.

This clonotype appeared a few times. This chain links TRBV12-3 or TRBV12-4 with TRBJ2-2; 9 positions match TRBD2. The V gene end was trimmed by 3 bases and the J gene end by 4 bases; junction bases not matched to a gene: 3. The CDR3 has 15 amino acids. The CDR3 DNA sequence: TGTGCCAGCAGTTTTACGACTAGCGGCACCGGGGAGCTGTTTTTT. It encodes CASSFTTSGTGELFF.

Only a few counts were recorded for this clonotype. The rearrangement joins TRBV20-1 to TRBJ2-2; 12 positions agree with TRBD2. The CDR3 consists of 17 residues. CDR1 is DFQATT and CDR2 is SNEGSKA in the germline V gene (reference sequence). With V trimmed by 6 bases and J by 7 bases, 15 bases remained unmatched. CDR3 region: CSAPELAGGHGIGELFF. DNA of the CDR3: TGCAGTGCCCCGGAACTAGCGGGAGGCCATGGCATCGGGGAGCTGTTTTTT.

This clonotype was observed many times. The rearrangement links TRBV12-3 or TRBV12-4 to TRBJ1-2; D remains ambiguous. Trimming removed 2 bases from V and 5 bases from J, with 12 bases in between. The CDR3 runs to 14 residues. The CDR3 reads CASSLRASSYGYTF. Written as DNA, the CDR3 is TGTGCCAGCAGTTTACGGGCCAGTAGTTATGGCTACACCTTC.

This clonotype appeared many times. The chain employs TRBV28 and TRBJ1-1; D uncertain. Trimming took off 7 bases at V and 0 bases at J, with 21 bases between the two ends. Per the germline V gene, CDR1 is MDHEN and CDR2 is SYDVKM. The CDR3 has 17 residues. CDR3 region: CASTPPWWEFMNTEAFF. CDR3 bases: TGTGCCAGCACCCCACCGTGGTGGGAATTCATGAACACTGAAGCTTTCTTT.

The rearrangement uses TRBV7-3 and TRBJ1-3; no clear D gene. Trimming cost V 5 bases and J 3 bases, with 8 bases left between them. The germline V gene has CDR1 SGHTA and CDR2 FQGTGA. The CDR3 is 13 residues long. In DNA, the CDR3 is TGTGCCAGCAGCCCCGACGGTGGAAACACCATATATTTT. Translation gives CASSPDGGNTIYF.

Remarks on this clonotype: One end of the junction fails to match germline, which may point to a read error. The chain is built from TRBV20-1 and TRBJ1-1; D call uncertain. CDR3 length: 13 amino acids. From germline, CDR1 is DFQATT and CDR2 SNEGSKA (reference sequence). CDR3 sequence reads: CSAPSYHNTGAFF. CDR3 DNA sequence: TGCAGTGCTCCATCATACCATAACACTGGAGCTTTCTTT.

This chain links TRBV3-1 with TRBJ2-2; a weak D match, TRBD2 (6 bases). The V gene's germline CDR1 is LGHDT and CDR2 YNNKEL (reference sequence). V shed 5 bases and J shed 3 bases, with 13 bases lying between them. The CDR3 runs 15 residues. CDR3 in amino acids: CASSRTMGDTGELFF. As DNA, the CDR3 is TGTGCCAGCAGCAGGACTATGGGAGACACCGGGGAGCTGTTTTTT.

The V call is TRBV20-1, the J call TRBJ1-5, with no clear D. The CDR3 is made up of 13 amino acids. The germline gives CDR1 DFQATT, CDR2 SNEGSKA (reference sequence). The germline V and J ends were trimmed by 6 bases and 7 bases, with 16 bases remaining between them. CDR3 DNA: TGCAGTGCGAGAATAGGGTTAGGCCAGCCCCAGCATTTT. This codes for CSARIGLGQPQHF.

This clonotype was seen a handful of times. CDR3 coding DNA: TGTGCCAGCGCTATACGACAGTACCCCTTTAGCAATCAGCCCCAGCATTTT. This sequence encodes CASAIRQYPFSNQPQHF. The chain uses TRBV12-3 or TRBV12-4 and TRBJ1-5; the D gene is possibly TRBD1 (5 bases). The CDR3 is made up of 17 amino acids. Trimming stripped 8 bases from V and 0 bases from J, with 20 bases between.

V usage is TRBV20-1 and J usage is TRBJ2-3; 7 bases are a match to TRBD1. Germline loops: CDR1 DFQATT, CDR2 SNEGSKA (reference sequence). CDR3 length: 14 residues. With V trimmed by 5 bases and J by 6 bases, 11 bases remained unmatched. This CDR3 is CSASNRGEEDTQYF. As DNA, the CDR3 is TGCAGTGCTTCCAACAGGGGAGAGGAGGATACGCAGTATTTT.

This clonotype is a singleton in its sample. The V and J genes are TRBV7-8 and TRBJ2-3; D is unresolved. The CDR3 runs 14 residues. Trimming left V 4 bases short and J 1 base short, with 9 bases between. The germline gives CDR1 SGHVS, CDR2 FQNEAQ. As DNA, the CDR3 is TGTGCCAGCAGCTCCTCCCCCGGCACAGATACGCAGTATTTT. It is translated as CASSSSPGTDTQYF.